These 5 T cell receptor beta chains originate from one sample sequenced in a study of vaccination and CD4 T cells after COVID-19. Via MiXCR, TCRdb re-called the PCR reads, giving one row per CDR3 protein. The sample records 20,000 to 25,000 distinct CDR3 sequences, roughly 64% being singletons. The source was CD4+ T cells from blood, collected before SARS-CoV-2 vaccination. The receptors were sampled from a human donor who had recovered from COVID-19.

The genes are TRBV28 and TRBJ2-7; TRBD1 might be the D (5 bases). CDR3 size: 13 residues. The V gene lost 6 bases and the J gene lost 0 bases, with 9 bases spanning the gap. Germline values: CDR1 MDHEN, CDR2 SYDVKM. Here the CDR3 DNA reads TGTGCCAGCAGGGACATGAGCTCCTACGAGCAGTACTTC. Protein: CASRDMSSYEQYF. Supplemented by reference TRBV28 and TRBJ2-7, the full variable domain reads DVKVTQSSRYLVKRTGEKVFLECVQDMDHENMFWYRQDPGLGLRLIYFSYDVKMKEKGDIPEGYSVSREKKERFSLILESASTNQTSMYLCASRDMSSYEQYFGPGTRLTVT.

This sequence joins TRBV20-1 and TRBJ2-5; a weak D match, TRBD2 (6 bases). The CDR3 runs to 12 residues. Germline V gene sequence: CDR1 DFQATT, CDR2 SNEGSKA (reference sequence). Between the trimmed V and J ends, which lost 3 bases and 5 bases, there was a span of 10 bases. The CDR3 spells CSASGSLETQYF. CDR3 in DNA: TGCAGTGCTAGCGGGAGCCTGGAGACCCAGTACTTC.

The DNA for the CDR3 is TGTGCCAGCAGACCTAGCGGGGGGAGCTACAATGAGCAGTTCTTC. This codes for CASRPSGGSYNEQFF. This chain uses TRBV7-6 with TRBJ2-1; 11 nucleotides agree with TRBD2. The CDR3 sequence is 15 residues long. Germline lookup yields CDR1 SGHVS and CDR2 FNYEAQ. The V gene end was trimmed by 6 bases and the J gene end by 3 bases; junction bases not matched to a gene: 4.

Within the sample, this clonotype is medium-sized (0.01 to 0.1%). J is TRBJ1-6 and V is TRBV7-2; D possibly corresponds to TRBD1 (5 bases). Trimming took 4 bases from V and 7 from J, leaving 17 bases between them. This CDR3 has 16 residues. Germline-derived CDR1 and CDR2 are SGHTA and FQGNSA. CDR3 residues: CASSSPVLGGNSPLHF. The CDR3 DNA reads as TGTGCCAGCAGCTCTCCAGTCTTGGGGGGGAATTCACCCCTCCACTTT.

The chain is built from TRBV15 and TRBJ2-3; the D is unclear. The length of the CDR3 is 15 residues. Germline CDR1 reads LNHNV; CDR2 reads YYDKDF (reference sequence). The V and J ends lost 0 bases and 5 bases respectively, with 12 bases between them. CDR3 sequence: CATSRDKSRRDTQYF. DNA of the CDR3: TGTGCCACCAGCAGAGATAAAAGTCGGAGAGATACGCAGTATTTT.